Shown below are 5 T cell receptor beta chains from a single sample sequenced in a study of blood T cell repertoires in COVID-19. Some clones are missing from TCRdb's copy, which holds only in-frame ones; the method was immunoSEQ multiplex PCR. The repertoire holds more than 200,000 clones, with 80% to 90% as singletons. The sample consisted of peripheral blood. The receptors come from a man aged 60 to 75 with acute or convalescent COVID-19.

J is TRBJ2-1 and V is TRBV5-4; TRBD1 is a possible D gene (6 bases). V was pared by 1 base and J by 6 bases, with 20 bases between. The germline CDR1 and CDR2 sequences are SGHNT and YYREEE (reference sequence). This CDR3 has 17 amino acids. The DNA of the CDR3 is TGTGCCAGCAGCTTGCCCGTAGACAGGAATAGGTTCAATGAGCAGTTCTTC. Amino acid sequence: CASSLPVDRNRFNEQFF.

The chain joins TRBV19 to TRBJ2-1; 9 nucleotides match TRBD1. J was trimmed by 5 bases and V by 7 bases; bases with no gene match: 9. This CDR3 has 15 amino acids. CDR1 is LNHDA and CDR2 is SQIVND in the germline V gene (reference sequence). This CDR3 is CASNPSGTGHNEQFF. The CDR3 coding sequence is TGTGCCAGTAATCCTTCCGGGACAGGGCACAATGAGCAGTTCTTC.

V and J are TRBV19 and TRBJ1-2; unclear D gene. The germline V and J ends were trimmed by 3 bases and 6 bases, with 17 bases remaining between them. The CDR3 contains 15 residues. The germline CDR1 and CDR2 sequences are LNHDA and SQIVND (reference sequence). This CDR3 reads CASSIRRGDENGYTF. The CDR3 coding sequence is TGTGCCAGTAGTATCCGACGCGGGGATGAAAATGGCTACACCTTC.

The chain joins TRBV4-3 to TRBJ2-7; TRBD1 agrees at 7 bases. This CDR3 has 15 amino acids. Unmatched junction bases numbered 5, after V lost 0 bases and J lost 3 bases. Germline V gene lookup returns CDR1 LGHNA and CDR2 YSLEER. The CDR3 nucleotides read TGCGCCAGCAGCCAAGATCGGGACAGCTTCTACGAGCAGTACTTC. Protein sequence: CASSQDRDSFYEQYF.

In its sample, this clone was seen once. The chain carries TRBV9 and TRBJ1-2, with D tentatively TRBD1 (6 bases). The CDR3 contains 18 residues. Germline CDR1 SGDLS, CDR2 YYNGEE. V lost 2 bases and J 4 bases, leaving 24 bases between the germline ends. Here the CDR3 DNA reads TGTGCCAGCAGCGTGGGAACGCGGGGGCCGTCAGTTTCCTATGGCTACACCTTC. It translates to CASSVGTRGPSVSYGYTF.